These 13 T cell receptor beta chains originate from one sample sequenced in a study of cytomegalovirus exposure and HLA in healthy donors. Vbeta (60) and Jbeta (13) primers were used in the PCR. The method was immunoSEQ multiplex PCR; TCRdb's version includes in-frame clones alone and lacks a portion of them. The table records 95,000 to 110,000 clones, about 72% of them present only once. Sequencing used PBMCs. The receptors come from a man aged 18-30 years in good health and CMV-seronegative.

The rearrangement uses TRBV6-6 and TRBJ1-6, with D unclear. This CDR3 region has 12 residues. Germline loops: CDR1 MNHNY, CDR2 SVGAGI (reference sequence). The V and J ends lost 0 bases and 10 bases respectively, with 4 bases between them. The CDR3 nucleotides are TGTGCCAGCAGTTACTCGGGCTCACCCCTCCACTTT. This sequence encodes CASSYSGSPLHF.

This chain connects TRBV2 to TRBJ2-6, with 7 nucleotides matching TRBD2. The V and J ends lost 9 bases and 2 bases, in that order; junction bases with no gene match: 1. Germline loops: CDR1 SNHLY, CDR2 FYNNEI. The CDR3 is 13 residues long. CDR3 coding DNA: TGTGCCAGAGCGGGGACTGGGGCCAACGTCCTGACTTTC. Encoded protein: CARAGTGANVLTF.

The chain joins TRBV15 to TRBJ1-4; 7 bases agree with TRBD1. This CDR3 region has 13 residues. Germline CDR1 reads LNHNV; CDR2 reads YYDKDF (reference sequence). Trimming at V came to 5 bases and at J to 8 bases, leaving 5 bases not matched to a gene. In nucleotides, the CDR3 is TGTGCCACCAGCTCCACAGGGGCGGAAAAACTGTTTTTT. The encoded protein is CATSSTGAEKLFF.

The V gene is TRBV5-6, the J gene TRBJ2-1; TRBD2 agrees at 7 bases. J lost 9 bases, V lost 3 bases, and 12 bases had no gene match. CDR3 length: 15 residues. Germline CDR1 and CDR2: SGHDT and YYEEEE. CDR3 nucleotide sequence: TGTGCCAGCAGCTGGGGGGGGTTAAAACAAGGTGAGCAGTTCTTC. Its translation: CASSWGGLKQGEQFF.

A few counts support this clone. This chain uses TRBV19 with TRBJ2-5; tentatively, D is TRBD2 (5 bases). Trimming left V 3 bases short and J 5 bases short, with 10 bases between. The CDR3 covers 13 residues. The germline gives CDR1 LNHDA, CDR2 SQIVND (reference sequence). CDR3 coding DNA: TGTGCCAGTAGTATGCTACGCGGGGAGACCCAGTACTTC. Translation gives CASSMLRGETQYF.

The chain couples TRBV29-1 to TRBJ1-2; 7 bases agree with TRBD1. The CDR3 is 13 amino acids. CDR1 SQVTM and CDR2 ANQGSEA come from the germline V gene. The trim removed 4 bases at V and 4 bases at J, leaving 6 bases unmatched. The CDR3 here is CSVVTGRSYGYTF. The CDR3, as DNA: TGCAGCGTTGTGACAGGGAGGTCCTATGGCTACACCTTC. Drawing the rest from reference TRBV29-1 and TRBJ1-2, the complete variable domain is SAVISQKPSRDICQRGTSLTIQCQVDSQVTMMFWYRQQPGQSLTLIATANQGSEATYESGFVIDKFPISRPNLTFSTLTVSNMSPEDSSIYLCSVVTGRSYGYTFGSGTRLTVV.

This clone was seen only once. The chain recombines TRBV19 with TRBJ2-1; D gene unclear. The CDR3 contains 11 residues. The germline V and J ends were trimmed by 9 bases and 7 bases, with 10 bases remaining between them. Germline V CDR1 and CDR2: LNHDA, SQIVND (reference sequence). The CDR3 nucleotides are TGTGCCAGCGGAGTCGGGAATGAGCAGTTCTTC. This sequence encodes CASGVGNEQFF.

This clone was counted between two and nine times. This chain joins TRBV9 and TRBJ1-1, with D perhaps TRBD1 (5 bases). The length of the CDR3 is 14 residues. Per the germline V gene, CDR1 is SGDLS and CDR2 is YYNGEE. V was pared by 2 bases and J by 3 bases, with 11 bases between. The CDR3 here is CASSVVPGDTEAFF. CDR3 nucleotide sequence: TGTGCCAGCAGCGTTGTCCCGGGGGACACTGAAGCTTTCTTT.

The rearrangement uses TRBV7-9 and TRBJ2-3; 8 nucleotides align to TRBD1. V dropped 4 bases and J dropped 5; count of bases not matched to a gene: 8. CDR1 SEHNR and CDR2 FQNEAQ come from the germline V gene (reference sequence). This CDR3 comprises 15 residues. Written as DNA, the CDR3 is TGTGCCAGCAGCTCCCGGACAGGGCCCGGAGATACGCAGTATTTT. Its translation is CASSSRTGPGDTQYF.

The chain links TRBV6-5 to TRBJ1-2, with 7 bases aligning to TRBD1. There are 15 residues in the CDR3. Germline CDR1 MNHEY, CDR2 SVGAGI. V trimming: 9 bases; J trimming: 2 bases; junction bases outside the gene matches: 12. This CDR3 is CASTQGPGVNYGYTF. The DNA for the CDR3 is TGTGCCAGTACACAGGGGCCGGGAGTAAACTATGGCTACACCTTC.

In DNA form, the CDR3 reads TGTGCCAGCAGCTTCGGGACAGTGTCGGGGGAGCAGTACTTC. Translated: CASSFGTVSGEQYF. The chain uses TRBV7-9 and TRBJ2-7; TRBD1 matches at 7 bases. The trim removed 3 bases at V and 7 bases at J, leaving 9 bases unmatched. Germline V gene lookup returns CDR1 SEHNR and CDR2 FQNEAQ (reference sequence). This CDR3 is built from 14 residues.

The genes are TRBV4-2 and TRBJ2-2; unclear D gene. The V and J ends lost 0 bases and 1 base respectively, with 6 bases between them. The V gene's germline CDR1 is LGHNA and CDR2 YNFKEQ. The CDR3 runs to 15 residues. The CDR3 here is CASSQDLLNTGELFF. The CDR3 nucleotides are TGTGCCAGCAGCCAAGACCTTCTGAACACCGGGGAGCTGTTTTTT.

There are a few counts of this clone. The gene calls are TRBV7-9 and TRBJ2-1; D unclear. CDR1 is SEHNR, CDR2 FQNEAQ, per germline (reference sequence). V was trimmed by 2 bases and J by 4 bases, leaving 18 bases between them. This CDR3 is built from 17 residues. The CDR3 loop reads CASSLRSARLTYNEQFF. The CDR3 bases are TGTGCCAGCAGCTTAAGATCAGCCAGGTTAACTTACAATGAGCAGTTCTTC.